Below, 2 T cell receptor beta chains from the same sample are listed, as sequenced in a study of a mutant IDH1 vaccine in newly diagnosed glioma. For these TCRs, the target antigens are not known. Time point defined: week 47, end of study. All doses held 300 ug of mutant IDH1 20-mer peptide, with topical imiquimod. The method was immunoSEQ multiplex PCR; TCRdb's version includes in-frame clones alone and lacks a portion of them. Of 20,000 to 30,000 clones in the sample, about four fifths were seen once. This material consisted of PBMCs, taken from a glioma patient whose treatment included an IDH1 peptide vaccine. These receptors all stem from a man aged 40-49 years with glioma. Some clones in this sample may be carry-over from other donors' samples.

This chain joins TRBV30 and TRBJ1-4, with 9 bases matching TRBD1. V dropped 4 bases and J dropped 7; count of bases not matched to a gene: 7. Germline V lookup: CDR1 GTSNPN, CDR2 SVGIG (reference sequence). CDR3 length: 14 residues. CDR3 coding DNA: TGTGCCTGGACAGGAGGGACAGGGAGTGAAAAACTGTTTTTT. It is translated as CAWTGGTGSEKLFF. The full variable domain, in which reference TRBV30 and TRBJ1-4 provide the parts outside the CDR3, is SQTIHQWPATLVQPVGSPLSLECTVEGTSNPNLYWYRQAAGRGLQLLFYSVGIGQISSEVPQNLSASRPQDRQFILSSKKLLLSDSGFYLCAWTGGTGSEKLFFGSGTQLSVL.

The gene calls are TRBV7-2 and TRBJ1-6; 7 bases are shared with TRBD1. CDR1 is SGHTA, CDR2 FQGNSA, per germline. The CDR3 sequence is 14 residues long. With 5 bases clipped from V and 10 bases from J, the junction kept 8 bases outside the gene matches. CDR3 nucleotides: TGTGCCAGCAGCCTGACAGGGTCGGGATCACCCCTCCACTTT. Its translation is CASSLTGSGSPLHF.